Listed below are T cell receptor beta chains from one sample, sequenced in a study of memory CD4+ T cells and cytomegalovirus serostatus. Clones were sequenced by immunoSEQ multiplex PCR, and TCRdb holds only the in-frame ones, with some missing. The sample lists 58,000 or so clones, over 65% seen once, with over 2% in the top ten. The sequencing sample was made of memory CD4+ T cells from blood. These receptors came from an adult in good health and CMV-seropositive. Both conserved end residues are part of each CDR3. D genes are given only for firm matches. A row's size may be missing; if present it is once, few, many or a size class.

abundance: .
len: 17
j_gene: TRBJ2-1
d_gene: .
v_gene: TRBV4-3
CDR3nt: TGCGCCAGCAGTCGCGACGTGGGGGCCAGAGCTTACAATGAGCAGTTCTTC
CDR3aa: CASSRDVGARAYNEQFF

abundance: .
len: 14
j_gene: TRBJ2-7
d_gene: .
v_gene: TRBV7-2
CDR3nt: TGTGCCACTACACCGGGAAGGACCTCCTACGAGCAGTACTTC
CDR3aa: CATTPGRTSYEQYF

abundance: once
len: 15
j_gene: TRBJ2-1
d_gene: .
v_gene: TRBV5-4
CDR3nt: TGTGCCAGCAGCTTAGGTGGCTCCTCTCTGAGTGAGCAGTTCTTC
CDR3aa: CASSLGGSSLSEQFF

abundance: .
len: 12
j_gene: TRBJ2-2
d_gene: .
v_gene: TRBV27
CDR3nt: TGTGCCAGCAGTTCCTCTAGTGGGGAGCTGTTTTTT
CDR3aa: CASSSSSGELFF

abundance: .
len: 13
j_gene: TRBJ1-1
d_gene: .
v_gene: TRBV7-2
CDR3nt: TGTGCCAGCTCTAGGGCTATGAACACTGAAGCTTTCTTT
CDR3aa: CASSRAMNTEAFF

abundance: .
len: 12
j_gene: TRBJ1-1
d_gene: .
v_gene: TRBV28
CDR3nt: TGTGCCAGCAGTTTCGGTCGATTCGAAGCTTTCTTT
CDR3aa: CASSFGRFEAFF

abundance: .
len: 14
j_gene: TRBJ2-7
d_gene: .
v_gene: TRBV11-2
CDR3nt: TGTGCCAGCAGCTTATGGAGCGGGTCCTACGAGCAGTACTTC
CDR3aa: CASSLWSGSYEQYF

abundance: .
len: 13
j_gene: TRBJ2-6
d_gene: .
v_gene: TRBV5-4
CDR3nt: TGTGCCAGCAGCTTGTCTGGGGCCAACGTCCTGACTTTC
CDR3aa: CASSLSGANVLTF

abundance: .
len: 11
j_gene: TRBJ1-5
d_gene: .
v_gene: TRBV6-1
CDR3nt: TGTGCCAGCAGCGAGGATCAGCCCCAGCATTTT
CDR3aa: CASSEDQPQHF

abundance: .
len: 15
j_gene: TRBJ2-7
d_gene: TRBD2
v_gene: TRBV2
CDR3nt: TGTGCCAGCAGTTATCGACTAGCGGGAATATACGAGCAGTACTTC
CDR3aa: CASSYRLAGIYEQYF

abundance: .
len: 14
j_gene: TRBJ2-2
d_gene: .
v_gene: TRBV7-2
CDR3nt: TGTGCCAGCAACCAGGGTGCGAACACCGGGGAGCTGTTTTTT
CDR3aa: CASNQGANTGELFF